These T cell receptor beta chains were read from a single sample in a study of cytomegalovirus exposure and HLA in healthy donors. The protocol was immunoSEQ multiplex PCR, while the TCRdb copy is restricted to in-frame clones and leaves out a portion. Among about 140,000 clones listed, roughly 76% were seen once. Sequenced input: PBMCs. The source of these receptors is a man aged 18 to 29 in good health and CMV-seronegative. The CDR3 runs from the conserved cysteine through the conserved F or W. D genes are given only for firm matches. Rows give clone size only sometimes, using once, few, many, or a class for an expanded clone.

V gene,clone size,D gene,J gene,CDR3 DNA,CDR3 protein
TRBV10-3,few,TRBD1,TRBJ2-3,TGTGCCATCAGCCGGGACAGCCGCACAGATACGCAGTATTTT,CAISRDSRTDTQYF
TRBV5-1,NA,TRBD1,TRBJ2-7,TGCGCCAGCAGCTCCGCCCGGACAGGAGCCTACGAGCAGTACTTC,CASSSARTGAYEQYF
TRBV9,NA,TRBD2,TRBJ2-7,TGTGCCAGCAGCCCCCCTGGGGGTGGGACTACAACCTACGAGCAGTACTTC,CASSPPGGGTTTYEQYF
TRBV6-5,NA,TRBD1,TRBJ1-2,TGTGCCAGCAGTCTCGACAGGGGAGGAGGCTACACCTTC,CASSLDRGGGYTF
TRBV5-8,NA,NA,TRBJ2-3,TGTGCCAGCAGCTTGGGGGCGGGGCGCCGCACAGATACGCAGTATTTT,CASSLGAGRRTDTQYF
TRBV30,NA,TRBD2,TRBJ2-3,TGTGCCTGGAGCCTAGCGGGGCGGGCCACAGATACGCAGTATTTT,CAWSLAGRATDTQYF
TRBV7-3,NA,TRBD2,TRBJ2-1,TGTGCCAGCAGTTCTGGAGCGGGAGGACACAATGAGCAGTTCTTC,CASSSGAGGHNEQFF
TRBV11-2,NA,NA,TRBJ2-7,TGTGCCAGCAGTTGGACCGGGACAATGGCCTACGAGCAGTACTTC,CASSWTGTMAYEQYF
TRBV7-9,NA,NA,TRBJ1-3,TGTGCCAGCAGCTTAGGCGGCGGCGACTCTGGAAACACCATATATTTT,CASSLGGGDSGNTIYF
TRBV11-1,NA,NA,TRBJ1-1,TGTGCCAGCAGCTTAGGTCAGGGATCGAACACTGAAGCTTTCTTT,CASSLGQGSNTEAFF
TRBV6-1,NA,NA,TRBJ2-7,TGTGCCAGCAACTTGGCAGGGGCCGACGAGCAGTACTTC,CASNLAGADEQYF
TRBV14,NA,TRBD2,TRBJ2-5,TGTGCCAGCAGCCAAGAGGGCGAGCGGGAGGGCCGAGAGACCCAGTACTTC,CASSQEGEREGRETQYF
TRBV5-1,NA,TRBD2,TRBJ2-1,TGCGCCAGCAGCCCCCGGGGGGCCCCCTCCTCGACTAGCGGGAGGTTAGTCTACAATGAGCAGTTCTTC,CASSPRGAPSSTSGRLVYNEQFF
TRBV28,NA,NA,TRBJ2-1,TGTGCCAGCAGGGCAGGGGCGCTCTCTAGCGGAGGGAGCTCCTACAATGAGCAGTTCTTC,CASRAGALSSGGSSYNEQFF
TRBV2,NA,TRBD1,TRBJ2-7,TGTGCCAGCAGTCCAGGGACAGGCGCATCATCTTCCTACGAGCAGTACTTC,CASSPGTGASSSYEQYF
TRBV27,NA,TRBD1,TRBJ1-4,TGTGCCAGCAGTTTATGGGAGACAGGGCGGGGTGAAAAACTGTTTTTT,CASSLWETGRGEKLFF
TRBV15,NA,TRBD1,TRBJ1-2,TGTGCCACCAGCAGAAACCGTTTCCCCGGACAGGGGTACTATGGCTACACCTTC,CATSRNRFPGQGYYGYTF
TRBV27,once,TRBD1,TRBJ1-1,TGTGCCAGCAGTTTAGGGAGACAGGGACTGTACACTGAAGCTTTCTTT,CASSLGRQGLYTEAFF
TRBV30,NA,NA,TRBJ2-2,TGTGCCTGGAGTGCCTGGGGGCGCAACACCGGGGAGCTGTTTTTT,CAWSAWGRNTGELFF
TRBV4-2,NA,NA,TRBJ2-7,TGTGCCAGCAGCCAAGACCACACTGCGGCCTACGAGCAGTACTTC,CASSQDHTAAYEQYF
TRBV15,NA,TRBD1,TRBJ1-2,TGTGCCACCAGCAAAGGGACAGGGTATGGCTACACCTTC,CATSKGTGYGYTF
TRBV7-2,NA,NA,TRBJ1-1,TGTGCCAGCAGTGTGGGACAGAACACTGAAGCTTTCTTT,CASSVGQNTEAFF
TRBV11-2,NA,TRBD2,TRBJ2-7,TGTGCCAGCAGGGCCGCGACGGGAGGAAGCAAGCAGTACTTC,CASRAATGGSKQYF
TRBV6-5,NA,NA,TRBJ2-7,TGTGCCAGCATGTCGGGATACGAGCAGTACTTC,CASMSGYEQYF
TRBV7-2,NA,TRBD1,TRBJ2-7,TGTGCCAGCAGCTTCCGAGGACAGGGGGCCTACGAGCAGTACTTC,CASSFRGQGAYEQYF
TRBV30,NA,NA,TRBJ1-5,TGTGCCTGGAGTAGCAGGGGACCCTATAGCAATCAGCCCCAGCATTTT,CAWSSRGPYSNQPQHF
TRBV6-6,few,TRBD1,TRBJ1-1,TGTGCCAGCAGTTACTGGGACAGTAGGGACACTGAAGCTTTCTTT,CASSYWDSRDTEAFF
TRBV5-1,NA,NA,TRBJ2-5,TGCGCCAGCAGGCCCACTAGGGACCAAGAGACCCAGTACTTC,CASRPTRDQETQYF
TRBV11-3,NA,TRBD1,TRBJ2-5,TGTGCCAGCAGCTCCCGGGACAGGGCCCAAGAGACCCAGTACTTC,CASSSRDRAQETQYF
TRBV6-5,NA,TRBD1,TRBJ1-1,TGTGCCAGCAGGCCGACAGGGTTGAACACTGAAGCTTTCTTT,CASRPTGLNTEAFF
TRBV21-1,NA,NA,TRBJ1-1,TGTGCCAGCAGCGCCTTCTGGGGGCGGGACACTGAAGCTTTCTTT,CASSAFWGRDTEAFF
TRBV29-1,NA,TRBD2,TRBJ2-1,TGCAGCGTGGCGGGAGGGCCCAATCGATCCTACAATGAGCAGTTCTTC,CSVAGGPNRSYNEQFF
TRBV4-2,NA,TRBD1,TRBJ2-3,TGTGCCAGCAGCCAAACAGGGGGGCACACAGATACGCAGTATTTT,CASSQTGGHTDTQYF